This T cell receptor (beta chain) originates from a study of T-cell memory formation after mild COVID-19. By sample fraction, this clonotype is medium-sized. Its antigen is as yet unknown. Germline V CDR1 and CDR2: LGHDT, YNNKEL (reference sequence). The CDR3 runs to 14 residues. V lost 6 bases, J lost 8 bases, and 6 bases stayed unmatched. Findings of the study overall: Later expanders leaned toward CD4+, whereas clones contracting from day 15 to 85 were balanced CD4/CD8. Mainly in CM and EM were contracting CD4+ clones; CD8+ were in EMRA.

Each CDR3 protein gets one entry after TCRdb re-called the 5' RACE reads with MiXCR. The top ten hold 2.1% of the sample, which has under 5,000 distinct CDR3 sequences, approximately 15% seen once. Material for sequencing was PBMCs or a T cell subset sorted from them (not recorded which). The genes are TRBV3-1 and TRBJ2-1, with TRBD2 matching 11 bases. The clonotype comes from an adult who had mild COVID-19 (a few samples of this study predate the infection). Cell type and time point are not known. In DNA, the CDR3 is TGTGCCAGCAGTTCGATAGCGGGGGGGCATGAGCAGTTCTTC. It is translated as CASSSIAGGHEQFF.